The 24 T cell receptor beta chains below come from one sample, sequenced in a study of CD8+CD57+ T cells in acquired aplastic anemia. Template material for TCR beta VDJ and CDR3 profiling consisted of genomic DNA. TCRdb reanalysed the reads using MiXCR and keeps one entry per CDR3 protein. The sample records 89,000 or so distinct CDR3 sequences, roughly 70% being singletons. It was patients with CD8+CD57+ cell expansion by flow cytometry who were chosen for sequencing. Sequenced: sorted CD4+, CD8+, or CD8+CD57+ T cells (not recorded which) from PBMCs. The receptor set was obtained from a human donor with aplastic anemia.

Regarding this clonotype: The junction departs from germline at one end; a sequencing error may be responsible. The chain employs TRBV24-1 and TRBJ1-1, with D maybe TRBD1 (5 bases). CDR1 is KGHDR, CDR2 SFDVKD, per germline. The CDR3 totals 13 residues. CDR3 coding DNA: TGTGCCACCAGTGCAGGGAAGAACACTGAAGATTTCTTT. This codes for CATSAGKNTEDFF.

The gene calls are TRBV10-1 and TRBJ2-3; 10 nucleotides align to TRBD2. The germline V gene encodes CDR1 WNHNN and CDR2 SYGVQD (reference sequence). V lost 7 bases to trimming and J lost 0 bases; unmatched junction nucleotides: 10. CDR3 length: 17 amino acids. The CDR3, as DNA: TGCGCCAGCACGGGACAGCGGGAGGGCCTTAGCACAGATACGCAGTATTTT. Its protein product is CASTGQREGLSTDTQYF.

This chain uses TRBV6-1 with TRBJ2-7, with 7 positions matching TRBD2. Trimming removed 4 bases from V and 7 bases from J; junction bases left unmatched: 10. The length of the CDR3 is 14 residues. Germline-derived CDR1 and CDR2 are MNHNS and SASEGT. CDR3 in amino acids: CASSVGGSPAEQYF. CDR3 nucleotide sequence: TGTGCCAGCAGTGTCGGCGGGAGTCCTGCTGAGCAGTACTTC.

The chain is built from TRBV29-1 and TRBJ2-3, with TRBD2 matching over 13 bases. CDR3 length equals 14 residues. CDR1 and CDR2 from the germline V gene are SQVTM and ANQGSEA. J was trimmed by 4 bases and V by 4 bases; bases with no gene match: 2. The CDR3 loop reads CSVVGTSGADTQYF. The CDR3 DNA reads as TGCAGCGTTGTCGGGACTAGCGGGGCAGATACGCAGTATTTT.

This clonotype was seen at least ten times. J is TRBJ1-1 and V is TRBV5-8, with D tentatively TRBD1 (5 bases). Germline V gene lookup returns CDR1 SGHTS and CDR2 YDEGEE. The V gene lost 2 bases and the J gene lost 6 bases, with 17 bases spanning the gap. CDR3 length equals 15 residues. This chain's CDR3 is CASSLSEGGDPEAFF. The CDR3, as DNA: TGTGCCAGCAGCTTATCAGAGGGTGGGGACCCTGAAGCTTTCTTT.

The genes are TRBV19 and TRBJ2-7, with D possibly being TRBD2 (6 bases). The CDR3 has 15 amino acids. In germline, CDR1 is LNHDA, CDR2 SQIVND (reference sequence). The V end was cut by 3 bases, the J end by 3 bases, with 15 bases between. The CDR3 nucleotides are TGTGCCAGTAGTATTCGGGTGATGGGGGGCTACGAGCAGTACTTC. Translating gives CASSIRVMGGYEQYF.

CDR3 amino acids: CASTHRGQYEQYF. In DNA form, the CDR3 reads TGTGCCAGCACCCACAGGGGGCAGTACGAGCAGTACTTC. The rearrangement links TRBV2 to TRBJ2-7; 9 bases are shared with TRBD1. Looked up from germline, CDR1 is SNHLY and CDR2 is FYNNEI. This CDR3 has 13 residues. Losses at the gene ends were 7 bases for V and 4 bases for J; bases not matched to a gene: 5.

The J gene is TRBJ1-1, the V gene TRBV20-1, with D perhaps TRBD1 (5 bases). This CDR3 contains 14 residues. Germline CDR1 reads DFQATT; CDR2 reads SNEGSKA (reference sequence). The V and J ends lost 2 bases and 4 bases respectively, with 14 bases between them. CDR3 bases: TGCAGTGCTAGATTCCAGGGTCGAGGCACTGAAGCTTTCTTT. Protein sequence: CSARFQGRGTEAFF.

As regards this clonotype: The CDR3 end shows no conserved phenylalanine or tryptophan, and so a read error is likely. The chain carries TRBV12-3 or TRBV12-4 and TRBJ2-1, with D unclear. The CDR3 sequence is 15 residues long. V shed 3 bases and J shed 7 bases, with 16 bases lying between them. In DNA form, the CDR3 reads TGTGCCAGCAGTTTTAGCCCTCAGGTGTCGAATGAGCAGTTCTCC. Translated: CASSFSPQVSNEQFS.

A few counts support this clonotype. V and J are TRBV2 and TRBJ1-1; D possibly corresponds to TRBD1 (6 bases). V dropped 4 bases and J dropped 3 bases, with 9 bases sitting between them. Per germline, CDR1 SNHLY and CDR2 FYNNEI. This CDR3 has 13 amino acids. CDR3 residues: CASSVEGDTEAFF. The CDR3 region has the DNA TGTGCCAGCAGTGTTGAGGGGGACACTGAAGCTTTCTTT.

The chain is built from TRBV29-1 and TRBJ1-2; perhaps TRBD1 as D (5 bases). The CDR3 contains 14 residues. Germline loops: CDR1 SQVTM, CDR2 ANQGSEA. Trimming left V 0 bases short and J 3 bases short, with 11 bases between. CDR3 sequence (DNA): TGCAGCGTTGAAGATCTAACGGGGGACTATGGCTACACCTTC. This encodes CSVEDLTGDYGYTF.

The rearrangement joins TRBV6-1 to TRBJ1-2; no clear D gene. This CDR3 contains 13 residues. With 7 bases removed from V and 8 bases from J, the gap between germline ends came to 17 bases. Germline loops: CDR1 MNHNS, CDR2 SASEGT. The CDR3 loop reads CASTDRWAGGYTF. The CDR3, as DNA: TGTGCCAGCACCGATAGGTGGGCGGGCGGCTACACCTTC.

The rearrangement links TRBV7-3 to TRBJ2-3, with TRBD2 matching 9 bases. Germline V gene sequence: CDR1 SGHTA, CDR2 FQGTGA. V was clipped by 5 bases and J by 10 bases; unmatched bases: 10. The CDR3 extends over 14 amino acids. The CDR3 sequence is CASSPGGTSRAQYF. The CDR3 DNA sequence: TGTGCCAGCAGCCCCGGTGGGACTAGCCGCGCGCAGTATTTT.

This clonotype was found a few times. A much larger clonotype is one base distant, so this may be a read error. The CDR3 DNA is TGCAGTGCTAAGGGACTAGGTGGGGGCTACGAGCAGTACTTC. Translation gives CSAKGLGGGYEQYF. V is TRBV20-1 and J is TRBJ2-7, with 8 bases lining up with TRBD2. Germline V gene data show CDR1 as DFQATT and CDR2 as SNEGSKA (reference sequence). This CDR3 has 14 residues. With V trimmed by 4 bases and J by 3 bases, 8 bases remained unmatched.

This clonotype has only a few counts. CDR3 in amino acids: CATSGPRTETSYEQYF. In DNA form, the CDR3 reads TGTGCCACCAGTGGCCCCCGGACGGAAACGTCCTACGAGCAGTACTTC. This chain links TRBV24-1 with TRBJ2-7, with D unclear. Germline CDR1 KGHDR, CDR2 SFDVKD. Trimming left V 5 bases short and J 1 base short, with 17 bases between. The CDR3 length is 16 residues.

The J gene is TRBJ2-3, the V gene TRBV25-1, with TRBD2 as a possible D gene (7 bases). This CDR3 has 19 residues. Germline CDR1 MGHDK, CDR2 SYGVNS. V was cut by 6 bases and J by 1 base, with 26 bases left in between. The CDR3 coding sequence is TGTGCCAGCAGCTCCCGACGGGCGCGGGGGCCAGGCCGCACAGATACGCAGTATTTT. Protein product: CASSSRRARGPGRTDTQYF.

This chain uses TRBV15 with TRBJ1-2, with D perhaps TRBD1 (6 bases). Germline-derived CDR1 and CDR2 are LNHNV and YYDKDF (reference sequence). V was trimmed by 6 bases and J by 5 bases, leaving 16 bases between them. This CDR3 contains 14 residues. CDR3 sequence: CATSPRGGGYGYTF. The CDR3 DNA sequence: TGTGCCACCAGTCCCAGGGGCGGAGGTTATGGCTACACCTTC.

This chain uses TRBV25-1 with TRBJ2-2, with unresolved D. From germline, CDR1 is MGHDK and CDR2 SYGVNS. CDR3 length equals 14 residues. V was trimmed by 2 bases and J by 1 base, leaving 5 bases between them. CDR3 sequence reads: CASSEDLNTGELFF. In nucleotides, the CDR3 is TGTGCCAGCAGTGAAGACTTGAACACCGGGGAGCTGTTTTTT.

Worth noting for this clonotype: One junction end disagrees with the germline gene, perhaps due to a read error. The CDR3 region has the DNA TGCGCCAGCGGGGGAAAAGAAGAGACCCAGTACTTC. Amino acid sequence: CASGGKEETQYF. V usage is TRBV7-2 and J usage is TRBJ2-5; TRBD2 matches 8 bases. Germline V gene lookup returns CDR1 SGHTA and CDR2 FQGNSA. CDR3 size: 12 residues.

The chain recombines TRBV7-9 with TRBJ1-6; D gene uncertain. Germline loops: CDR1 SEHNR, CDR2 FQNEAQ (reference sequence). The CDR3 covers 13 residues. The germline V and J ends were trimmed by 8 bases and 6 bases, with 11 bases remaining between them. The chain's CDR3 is CASAGPGNSPLHF. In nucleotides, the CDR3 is TGTGCCAGCGCTGGACCGGGTAATTCACCCCTCCACTTT.

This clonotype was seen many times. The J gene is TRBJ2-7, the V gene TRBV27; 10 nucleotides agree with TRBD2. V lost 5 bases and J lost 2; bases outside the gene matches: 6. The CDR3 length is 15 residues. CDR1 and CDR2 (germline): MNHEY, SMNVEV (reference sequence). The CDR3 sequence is CASSGPSGRPYEQYF. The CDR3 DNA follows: TGTGCCAGCAGTGGTCCTAGCGGGAGACCCTACGAGCAGTACTTC.

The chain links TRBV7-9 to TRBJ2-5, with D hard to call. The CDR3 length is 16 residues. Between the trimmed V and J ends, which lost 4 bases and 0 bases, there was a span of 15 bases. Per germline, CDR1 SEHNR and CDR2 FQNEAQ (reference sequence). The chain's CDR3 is CASSWTNSAYQETQYF. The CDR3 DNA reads TGTGCCAGCAGCTGGACCAACAGCGCGTACCAAGAGACCCAGTACTTC.

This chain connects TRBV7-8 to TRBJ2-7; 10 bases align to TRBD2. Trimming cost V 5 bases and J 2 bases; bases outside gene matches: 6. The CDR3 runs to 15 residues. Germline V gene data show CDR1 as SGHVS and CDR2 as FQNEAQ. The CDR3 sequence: CASSPTSGKTYEQYF. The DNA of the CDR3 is TGTGCCAGCAGCCCCACTAGCGGGAAGACCTACGAGCAGTACTTC.

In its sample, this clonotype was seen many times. CDR3 nucleotide sequence: TGTGCCAGCAGCTTAGGCTTATTGCGTACTTATGAGCAGTTCTTC. It encodes CASSLGLLRTYEQFF. The chain joins TRBV13 to TRBJ2-1; no clear D gene. V lost 0 bases, J lost 8 bases, and 14 bases lay in between. The CDR3 loop spans 15 amino acids. CDR1 is PRHDT and CDR2 is FYEKMQ in the germline V gene (reference sequence).